This T cell receptor (beta chain) appears in the sequencing data of a study of T-cell reconstitution after alpha-beta-depleted transplantation in children. The authors prepared the TCRbeta library with unique molecular identifiers. One entry per CDR3 protein results from TCRdb running MiXCR on the PCR reads. The sample records about 72,000 distinct CDR3 sequences, 7.3% being singletons. The CDR3 totals 18 residues. The germline CDR1 and CDR2 sequences are MNHEY and SVGEGT. The junction had 16 bases not matched to a gene; V was cut back by 6 bases and J by 4 bases. This clonotype was picked up a small number of times.

This rearrangement joins TRBV6-2 or TRBV6-3 to TRBJ2-1; 9 bases line up with TRBD2. Sample: PBMCs from the stem cell graft donor, taken from the stem cell graft. This sequence was found in a human donor who donated a stem cell graft to a child with acute lymphoblastic leukemia. CDR3 sequence reads: CASRKTRIAGALYNEQFF. The DNA for the CDR3 is TGTGCCAGCAGAAAAACTCGTATAGCGGGAGCGTTATACAATGAGCAGTTCTTC.